This T cell receptor (beta chain) was sequenced for a study of T cells in Graves' hyperthyroidism and ophthalmopathy. These patients, aged 18 to 65, had recently diagnosed hyperthyroidism lasting under 2 months. Before ophthalmopathy appeared, progressors gave blood at initial hyperthyroidism diagnosis. Amplified TCR beta CDR3 regions derived from RNA transcripts. In the first-round RT-PCR of the TCR CDR3, the HTBI primer set was used. Using its own MiXCR run on the multiplex PCR reads, TCRdb lists one record per CDR3 protein. The top ten clones hold roughly 6.2% of a sample with about 580,000 distinct CDR3 sequences, about 15% of them seen once. Findings and caveats of the study: Within blood appeared most thyroid clonotypes that had expanded above 0.001.

This clonotype was seen a single time. Its matching antigen is unknown. The V end was cut by 4 bases, the J end by 1 base, with 17 bases between. CDR3 size: 17 residues. Germline values: CDR1 SGHNT, CDR2 YYREEE (reference sequence). The chain carries TRBV5-4 and TRBJ2-2; tentatively, D is TRBD2 (6 bases). This TCR came from a woman aged 25 to 39 with Graves' hyperthyroidism that later progressed to Graves' ophthalmopathy. Sequencing used blood. The CDR3 nucleotides are TGTGCCAGCAGCCCCGGGACCGGGGGTTTGAACACCGGGGAGCTGTTTTTT. Its protein is CASSPGTGGLNTGELFF. Full variable domain (remainder filled in from reference TRBV5-4 and TRBJ2-2): ETGVTQSPTHLIKTRGQQVTLRCSSQSGHNTVSWYQQALGQGPQFIFQYYREEENGRGNFPPRFSGLQFPNYSSELNVNALELDDSALYLCASSPGTGGLNTGELFFGEGSRLTVL.